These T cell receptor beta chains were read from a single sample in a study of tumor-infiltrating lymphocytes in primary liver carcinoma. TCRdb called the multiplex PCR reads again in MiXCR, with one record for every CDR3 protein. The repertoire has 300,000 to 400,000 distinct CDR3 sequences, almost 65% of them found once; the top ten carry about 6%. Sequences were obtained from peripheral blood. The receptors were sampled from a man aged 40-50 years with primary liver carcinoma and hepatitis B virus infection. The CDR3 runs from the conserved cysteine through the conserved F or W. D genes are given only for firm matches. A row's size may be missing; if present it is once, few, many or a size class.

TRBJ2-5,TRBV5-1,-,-,CASSLASGRQETQYF,TGCGCCAGCAGCTTGGCCTCAGGACGGCAAGAGACCCAGTACTTC
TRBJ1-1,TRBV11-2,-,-,CASSSWAGNTESFF,TGTGCCAGCAGCTCGTGGGCGGGGAATACTGAGTCTTTCTTT
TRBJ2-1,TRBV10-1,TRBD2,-,CASSGGGLAAKQDYNEQFF,TGCGCCAGCAGTGGGGGGGGACTAGCGGCAAAACAAGACTACAATGAGCAGTTCTTC
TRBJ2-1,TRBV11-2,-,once,CASSLVVSERGNEQFF,TGTGCTAGTAGCTTAGTGGTTAGCGAGAGGGGAAATGAGCAGTTCTTC
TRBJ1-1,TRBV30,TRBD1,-,CACHTEGDRVIKNTEAFF,TGTGCCTGCCATACCGAGGGGGACAGGGTAATAAAGAACACTGAAGCTTTCTTT
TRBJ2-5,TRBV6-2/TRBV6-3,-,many,CASIGREETQYF,TGTGCCAGCATCGGTCGAGAAGAGACCCAGTACTTC
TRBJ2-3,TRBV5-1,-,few,CASSSDADTQYF,TGCGCCAGCAGCTCGGACGCAGATACGCAGTATTTT
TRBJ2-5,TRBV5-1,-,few,CASSLELIRTQYF,TGCGCCAGCAGCTTGGAACTAATTAGGACCCAGTACTTC
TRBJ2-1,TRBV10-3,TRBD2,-,CAIIHLAGPYNEKFF,TGTGCCATCATACACCTAGCGGGCCCATACAATGAGAAGTTCTTC
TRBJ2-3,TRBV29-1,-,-,CSVAPSGHHTDTQYF,TGCAGCGTCGCTCCCTCGGGACATCACACAGATACGCAGTATTTT
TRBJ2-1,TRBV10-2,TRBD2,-,CASRDSAGGDNEQFF,TGCGCCAGCAGAGATTCAGCGGGAGGAGACAATGAGCAGTTCTTC
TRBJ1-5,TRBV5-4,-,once,CASSLGVGGQPQHF,TGTGCCAGCAGCCTGGGGGTTGGGGGTCAGCCCCAGCATTTT
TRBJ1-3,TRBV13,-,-,CASSSEGDSGNTIYF,TGTGCCAGCAGCTCGGAGGGCGACTCTGGAAACACCATATATTTT
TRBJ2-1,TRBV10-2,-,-,CASREPGRPAGYNEQFF,TGCGCCAGCAGGGAACCGGGAAGGCCAGCGGGTTACAATGAGCAGTTCTTC
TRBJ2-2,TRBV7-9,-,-,CASRQNGLPTTGELFF,TGTGCCAGCAGGCAAAACGGGCTACCCACGACCGGGGAGCTGTTTTTT
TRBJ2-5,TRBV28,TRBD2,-,CASSFGGLETQYF,TGTGCCAGCAGTTTCGGGGGGTTAGAGACCCAGTACTTC
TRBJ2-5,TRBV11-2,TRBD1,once,CASSLGTGGLGETQYF,TGTGCCAGCAGCTTAGGGACAGGGGGCTTGGGAGAGACCCAGTACTTC
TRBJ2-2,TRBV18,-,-,CASSPDTDGELFF,TGTGCCAGCTCACCAGACACCGACGGGGAGCTGTTTTTT
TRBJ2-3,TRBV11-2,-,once,CASSPSGTSTDTKYF,TGCGCCAGCAGCCCCAGTGGCACTAGCACGGATACGAAGTATTTT
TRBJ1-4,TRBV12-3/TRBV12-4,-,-,CASSVSRGSNEKLFF,TGTGCCAGCAGTGTCTCCAGGGGAAGCAATGAAAAACTTTTTTTT
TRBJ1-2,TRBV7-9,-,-,CASSFISGYTF,TGTGCCAGCAGCTTCATCAGTGGCTACACCTTC
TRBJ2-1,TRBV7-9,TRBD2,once,CASSPDSGRDPSYNEQFF,TGTGCCAGCAGTCCCGATAGCGGGAGGGATCCCTCCTACAATGAGCAGTTCTTC
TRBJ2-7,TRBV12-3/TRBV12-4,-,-,CASCRLVREQYF,TGTGCCAGCTGTCGACTAGTTCGCGAGCAGTACTTC
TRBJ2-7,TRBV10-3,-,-,CAISDRWSGYEQYF,TGTGCCATCAGTGACAGGTGGTCCGGCTACGAGCAGTACTTC
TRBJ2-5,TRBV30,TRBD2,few,CAWAGLAVQETQYF,TGTGCCTGGGCAGGACTAGCAGTCCAGGAGACCCAGTACTTC
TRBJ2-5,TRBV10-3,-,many,CAISVGETQYF,TGTGCCATCAGTGTCGGCGAGACCCAGTACTTC
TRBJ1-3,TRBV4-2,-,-,CASSQEGSRYSGNTIYF,TGTGCCAGCAGCCAAGAGGGGAGCAGGTACTCTGGAAACACCATATATTTT
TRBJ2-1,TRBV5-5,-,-,CASTLDLLEQFF,TGTGCCAGCACCTTAGATCTTCTTGAGCAGTTCTTC
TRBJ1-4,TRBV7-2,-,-,CASSSTGDWKLFF,TGTGCCAGCAGCAGTACGGGGGACTGGAAACTGTTTTTT
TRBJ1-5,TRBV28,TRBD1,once,CASTRTGEARQPQHF,TGTGCCAGCACCAGGACAGGGGAGGCGCGGCAGCCCCAGCATTTT
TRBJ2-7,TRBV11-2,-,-,CASSLGSGTRKQYF,TGTGCCAGCAGCTTAGGTAGTGGGACTCGCAAGCAGTACTTC
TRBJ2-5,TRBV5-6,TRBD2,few,CASSTELAGVDETQYF,TGTGCCAGCAGCACCGAACTAGCGGGAGTTGATGAGACCCAGTACTTC
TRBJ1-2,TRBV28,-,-,CASSLLNYGYTF,TGTGCCAGCAGTTTATTAAACTATGGCTACACCTTC
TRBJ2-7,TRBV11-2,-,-,CPSSLLEDSYEQYF,TGCCCCAGCAGCTTACTCGAGGACTCCTACGAGCAGTACTTC
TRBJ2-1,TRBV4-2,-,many,CASSQEGLSSYNEQFF,TGTGCCAGCAGCCAAGAGGGACTCAGCTCCTACAATGAGCAGTTCTTC
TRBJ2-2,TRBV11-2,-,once,CASSLGRAGNTGELFF,TGTGCCAGCAGTCTGGGCAGGGCGGGAAACACCGGGGAGCTGTTTTTT
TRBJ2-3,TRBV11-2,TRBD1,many,CASSLQGARTDTQYF,TGTGCCAGCAGCTTACAGGGGGCCAGAACAGATACGCAGTATTTT
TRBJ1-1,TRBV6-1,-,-,CAIKTGTNTEAFF,TGTGCCATAAAGACAGGTACGAACACTGAAGCTTTCTTT
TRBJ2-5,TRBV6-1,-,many,CASSPLTGSSFGMETQYF,TGTGCCAGCAGTCCACTTACAGGGAGTTCATTCGGGATGGAGACCCAGTACTTC
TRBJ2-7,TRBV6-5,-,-,CASSGTNGRYF,TGTGCCAGCAGTGGTACTAACGGGCGGTACTTC
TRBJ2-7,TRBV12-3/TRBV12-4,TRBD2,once,CVSIYGLVDEQYF,TGTGTCAGCATCTACGGACTAGTTGACGAGCAGTACTTC
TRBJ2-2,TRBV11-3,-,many,CASSLIGTTNTGELFF,TGTGCCAGCAGCTTAATCGGGACCACGAACACCGGGGAGCTGTTTTTT
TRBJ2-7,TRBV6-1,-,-,CASSEAPLQGGGDEQYF,TGTGCCAGCAGTGAAGCTCCTTTACAGGGGGGAGGGGACGAGCAGTACTTC
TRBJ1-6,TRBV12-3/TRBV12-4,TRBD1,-,CASSLGQGVASWNSPLHF,TGTGCCAGCAGTTTGGGACAGGGCGTCGCATCCTGGAATTCACCCCTCCACTTT
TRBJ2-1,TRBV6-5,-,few,CASSKGSDNEQFF,TGTGCCAGCAGTAAGGGGTCTGACAATGAGCAGTTCTTC
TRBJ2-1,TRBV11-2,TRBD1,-,CASSRRTPGGSRRYNEQFF,TGTGCCAGCAGCCGCCGCACGCCAGGGGGCTCTAGAAGATACAATGAGCAGTTCTTC